The 11 T cell receptor beta chains reported below all come from one sample, sequenced in a study of blood T cells in healthy people across ages (dated by TCRdb to between 2015 and 2016). Receptor libraries were prepared by 5' RACE. Sequencing was performed on an Illumina HiSeq 2500. The second PCR ran for roughly 7 to 11 cycles and used a J-beta primer mix along with a sample-barcoded 5' primer. The public reads were run again by TCRdb, first through fastp at Q25 and then through MiXCR, and only productive beta chains were kept. Rows are combined by CDR3 protein, so each entry shows the most common genes and DNA. The sample table shows around 600,000 distinct CDR3 sequences, and roughly 48% are seen once. The ten largest clones represent around 23% of the sample. Material: blood. Receptors were obtained from a man older than 75 in good health.

The chain is built from TRBV27 and TRBJ2-3; the D is unclear. The ends were cut back, 5 bases at V and 2 bases at J, with 14 bases in the middle. The germline CDR1 and CDR2 sequences are MNHEY and SMNVEV (reference sequence). The CDR3 extends over 15 amino acids. The CDR3 here is CASSPMGPHTDTQYF. CDR3 DNA sequence: TGTGCCAGCAGTCCAATGGGTCCCCACACAGATACGCAGTATTTT.

This chain joins TRBV9 and TRBJ2-1, with D maybe TRBD2 (6 bases). The CDR3 length is 14 residues. With 0 bases removed from V and 9 bases from J, the gap between germline ends came to 13 bases. CDR1 SGDLS and CDR2 YYNGEE come from the germline V gene. CDR3 nucleotides: TGTGCCAGCAGCGTAGTCGGGGGAGATAGTGAGCAGTTCTTC. Translated, it gives CASSVVGGDSEQFF.

V is TRBV12-3 or TRBV12-4 and J is TRBJ2-1; 8 nucleotides line up with TRBD1. The end of the DNA aligns better with TRBJ2-7, so the J call may be wrong. The CDR3 loop spans 14 amino acids. The CDR3 coding sequence is TGTGCCAGCAGTCCGACAGGGGCCTACAATGAGCAGTACTTC. It codes for CASSPTGAYNEQYF.

The chain uses TRBV6-1 and TRBJ1-2, with D tentatively TRBD1 (5 bases). V dropped 1 base and J dropped 8 bases, with 11 bases sitting between them. Germline V gene lookup returns CDR1 MNHNS and CDR2 SASEGT. This CDR3 is built from 13 residues. The CDR3 loop is CASSEVTVGGYTF. The CDR3 region has the DNA TGTGCCAGCAGTGAAGTGACAGTCGGAGGCTACACCTTC.

There are a few counts of this clonotype. The rearrangement links TRBV2 to TRBJ2-3; the D gene is possibly TRBD1 (6 bases). Germline CDR1 and CDR2: SNHLY and FYNNEI. V was cut by 7 bases and J by 3 bases, with 11 bases left in between. The CDR3 has 13 residues. CDR3 DNA sequence: TGTGCCAGCATTCGGACAGCGACAGATACGCAGTATTTT. It codes for CASIRTATDTQYF.

This clonotype was counted only a few times. Sequence at one end of the junction differs from germline and may be a read error. The chain links TRBV6-6 to TRBJ1-1, with unresolved D. Germline V gives CDR1 MNHNY, CDR2 SVGAGI (reference sequence). There are 11 residues in the CDR3. In DNA form, the CDR3 reads TGTGCCAGTAGTTCCCGGACTGAAGCTTTCTTT. This sequence encodes CASSSRTEAFF.

The chain links TRBV5-1 to TRBJ1-1, with D hard to call. Germline loops: CDR1 SGHRS, CDR2 YFSETQ. This CDR3 spans 13 amino acids. The V gene lost 2 bases and the J gene lost 1 base, with 6 bases spanning the gap. The CDR3 coding sequence is TGCGCCAGCAGCTTCAATACGAACACTGAAGCTTTCTTT. The encoded protein is CASSFNTNTEAFF.

The chain combines TRBV9 with TRBJ2-3; D uncertain. Trimming shortened V by 5 bases and J by 6 bases, and 16 bases separated the two germline ends. Germline V gene lookup returns CDR1 SGDLS and CDR2 YYNGEE. The CDR3 runs to 14 residues. CDR3 sequence: CASSPGPAIDTQYF. DNA for the CDR3: TGTGCCAGCAGTCCCGGACCTGCGATCGATACGCAGTATTTT.

Only a few counts were recorded for this clonotype. The rearrangement joins TRBV5-1 to TRBJ2-3, with a tentative D call TRBD1 (5 bases). Between the trimmed V and J ends, which lost 0 bases and 2 bases, there was a span of 13 bases. Germline V gives CDR1 SGHRS, CDR2 YFSETQ. This CDR3 has 16 amino acids. The CDR3 coding sequence is TGCGCCAGCAGCTTGGAGGGGAATCCCCACACAGATACGCAGTATTTT. This codes for CASSLEGNPHTDTQYF.

This clonotype was seen a few times. The chain carries TRBV20-1 and TRBJ2-1, with 8 nucleotides matching TRBD2. The germline gives CDR1 DFQATT, CDR2 SNEGSKA (reference sequence). Unmatched junction bases numbered 7, after V lost 3 bases and J lost 3 bases. The CDR3 has 15 amino acids. The CDR3 loop is CSASKAGEIYNEQFF. DNA for the CDR3: TGCAGTGCTAGTAAAGCGGGGGAAATCTACAATGAGCAGTTCTTC.

This clonotype was detected many times. The rearrangement joins TRBV6-6 to TRBJ2-3; D is unresolved. Germline V gives CDR1 MNHNY, CDR2 SVGAGI (reference sequence). This CDR3 is 13 amino acids long. V was trimmed by 6 bases and J by 7 bases, leaving 14 bases between them. In DNA form, the CDR3 reads TGTGCCAGCAGCCAACAAGCCCCCAATACGCAGTATTTT. This gives the protein CASSQQAPNTQYF.